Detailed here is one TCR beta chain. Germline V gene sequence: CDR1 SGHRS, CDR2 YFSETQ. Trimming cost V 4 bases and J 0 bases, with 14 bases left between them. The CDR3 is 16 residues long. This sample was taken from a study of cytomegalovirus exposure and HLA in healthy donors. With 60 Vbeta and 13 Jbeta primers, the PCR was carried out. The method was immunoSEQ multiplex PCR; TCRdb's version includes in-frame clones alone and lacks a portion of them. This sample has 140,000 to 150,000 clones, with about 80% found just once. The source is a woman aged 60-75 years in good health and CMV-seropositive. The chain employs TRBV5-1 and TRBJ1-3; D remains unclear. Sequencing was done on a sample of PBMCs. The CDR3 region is CASSPGDLSSGNTIYF. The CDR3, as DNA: TGCGCCAGCAGCCCGGGAGACCTGTCCTCTGGAAACACCATATATTTT. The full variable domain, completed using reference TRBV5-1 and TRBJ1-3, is KAGVTQTPRYLIKTRGQQVTLSCSPISGHRSVSWYQQTPGQGLQFLFEYFSETQRNKGNFPGRFSGRQFSNSRSEMNVSTLELGDSALYLCASSPGDLSSGNTIYFGEGSWLTVV.